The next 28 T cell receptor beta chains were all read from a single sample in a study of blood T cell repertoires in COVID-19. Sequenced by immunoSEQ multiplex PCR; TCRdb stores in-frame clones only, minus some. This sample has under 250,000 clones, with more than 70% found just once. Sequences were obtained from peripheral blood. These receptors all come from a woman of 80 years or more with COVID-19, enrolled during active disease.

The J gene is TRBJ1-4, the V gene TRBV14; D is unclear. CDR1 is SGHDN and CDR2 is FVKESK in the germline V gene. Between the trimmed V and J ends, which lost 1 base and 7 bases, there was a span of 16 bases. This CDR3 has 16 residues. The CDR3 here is CASSQVRGGLGEKLFF. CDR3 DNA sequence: TGTGCCAGCAGCCAAGTGAGAGGAGGCCTGGGTGAAAAACTGTTTTTT.

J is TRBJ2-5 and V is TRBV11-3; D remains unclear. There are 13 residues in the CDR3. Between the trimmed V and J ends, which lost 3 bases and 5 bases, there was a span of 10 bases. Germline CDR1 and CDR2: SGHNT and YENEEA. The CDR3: CASSFTAAETQYF. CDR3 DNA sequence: TGTGCCAGCAGCTTTACAGCAGCCGAGACCCAGTACTTC.

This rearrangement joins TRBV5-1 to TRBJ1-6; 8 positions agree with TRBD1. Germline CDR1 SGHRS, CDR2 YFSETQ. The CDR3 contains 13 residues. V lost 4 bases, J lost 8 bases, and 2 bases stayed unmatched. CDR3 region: CASSPTGDSPLHF. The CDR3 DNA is TGCGCCAGCAGCCCGACAGGGGATTCACCCCTCCACTTT. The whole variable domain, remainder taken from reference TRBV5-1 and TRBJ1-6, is KAGVTQTPRYLIKTRGQQVTLSCSPISGHRSVSWYQQTPGQGLQFLFEYFSETQRNKGNFPGRFSGRQFSNSRSEMNVSTLELGDSALYLCASSPTGDSPLHFGNGTRLTVT.

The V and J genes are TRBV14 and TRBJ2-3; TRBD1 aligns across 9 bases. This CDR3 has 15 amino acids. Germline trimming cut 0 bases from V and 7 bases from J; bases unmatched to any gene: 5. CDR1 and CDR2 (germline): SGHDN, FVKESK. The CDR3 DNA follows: TGTGCCAGCAGCCAAGAGGGACAGGGCTTGAATACGCAGTATTTT. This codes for CASSQEGQGLNTQYF.

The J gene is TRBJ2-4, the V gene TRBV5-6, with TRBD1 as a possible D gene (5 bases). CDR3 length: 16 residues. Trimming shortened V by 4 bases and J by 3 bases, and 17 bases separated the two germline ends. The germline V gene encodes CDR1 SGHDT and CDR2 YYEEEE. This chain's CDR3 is CASSLPTVSSKNIQYF. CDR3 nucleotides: TGTGCCAGCAGCCTACCGACAGTATCGAGCAAAAACATTCAGTACTTC.

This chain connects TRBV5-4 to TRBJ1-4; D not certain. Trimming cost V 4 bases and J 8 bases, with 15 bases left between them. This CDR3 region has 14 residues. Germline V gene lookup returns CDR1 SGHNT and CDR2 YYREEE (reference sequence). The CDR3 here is CASSVGEVNEKLFF. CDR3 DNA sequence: TGTGCCAGCAGCGTTGGGGAGGTAAACGAAAAACTGTTTTTT.

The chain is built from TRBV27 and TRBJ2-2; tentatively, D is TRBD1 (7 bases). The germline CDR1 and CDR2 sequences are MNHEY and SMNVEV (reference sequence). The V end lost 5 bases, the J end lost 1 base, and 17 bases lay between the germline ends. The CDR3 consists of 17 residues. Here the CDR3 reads CASSKRAGTVNTGELFF. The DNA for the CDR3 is TGTGCCAGCAGTAAGCGGGCCGGGACAGTGAACACCGGGGAGCTGTTTTTT.

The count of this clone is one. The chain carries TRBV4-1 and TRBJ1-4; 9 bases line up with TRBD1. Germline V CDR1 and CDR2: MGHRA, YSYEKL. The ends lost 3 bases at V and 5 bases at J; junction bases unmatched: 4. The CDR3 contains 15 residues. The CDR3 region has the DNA TGCGCCAGCAGCCACTCCGGGACAGGGAATGAAAAACTGTTTTTT. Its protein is CASSHSGTGNEKLFF.

DNA of the CDR3: TGTGCCAGCAGTTCCCAGACCGGGACAGGGAAAAAGGTGAACGGCTACACCTTC. This codes for CASSSQTGTGKKVNGYTF. The V and J genes are TRBV6-2 or TRBV6-3 and TRBJ1-2; 9 bases agree with TRBD1. This CDR3 is built from 18 residues. Germline V gives CDR1 MNHEY, CDR2 SVGEGT. Trimming cost V 4 bases and J 8 bases; bases outside gene matches: 20.

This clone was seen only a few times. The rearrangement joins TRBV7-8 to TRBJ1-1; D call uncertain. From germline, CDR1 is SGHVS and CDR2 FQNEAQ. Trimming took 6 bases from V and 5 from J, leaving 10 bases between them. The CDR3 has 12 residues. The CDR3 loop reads CASSMSNTEAFF. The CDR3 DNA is TGTGCCAGCAGTATGAGCAATACTGAAGCTTTCTTT.

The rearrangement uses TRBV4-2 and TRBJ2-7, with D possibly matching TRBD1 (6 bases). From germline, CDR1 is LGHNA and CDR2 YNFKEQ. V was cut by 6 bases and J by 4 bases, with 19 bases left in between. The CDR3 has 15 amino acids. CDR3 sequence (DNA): TGTGCCAGCAGTCGTTTTTCTGGGGGCCAGTACGAGCAGTACTTC. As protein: CASSRFSGGQYEQYF.

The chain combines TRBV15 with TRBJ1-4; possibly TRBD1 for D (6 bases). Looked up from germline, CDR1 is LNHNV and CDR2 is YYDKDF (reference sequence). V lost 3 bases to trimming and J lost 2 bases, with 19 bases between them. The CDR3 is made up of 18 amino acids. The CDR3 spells CATSRVLGGLGTNEKLFF. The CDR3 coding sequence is TGTGCCACCAGCAGGGTCCTTGGGGGCCTGGGGACTAATGAAAAACTGTTTTTT.

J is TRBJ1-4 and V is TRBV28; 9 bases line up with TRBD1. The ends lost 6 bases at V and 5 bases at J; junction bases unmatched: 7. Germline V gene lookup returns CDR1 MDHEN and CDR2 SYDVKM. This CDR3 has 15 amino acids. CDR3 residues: CASSRDRAKNEKLFF. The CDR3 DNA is TGTGCCAGCAGCCGGGACAGGGCGAAAAATGAAAAACTGTTTTTT.

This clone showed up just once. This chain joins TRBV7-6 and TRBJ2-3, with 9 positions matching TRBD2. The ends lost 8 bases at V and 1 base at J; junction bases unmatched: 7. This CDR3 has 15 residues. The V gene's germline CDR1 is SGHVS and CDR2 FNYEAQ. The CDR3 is CASRPAGGGTDTQYF. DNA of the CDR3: TGTGCCAGCCGCCCAGCGGGGGGAGGCACAGATACGCAGTATTTT.

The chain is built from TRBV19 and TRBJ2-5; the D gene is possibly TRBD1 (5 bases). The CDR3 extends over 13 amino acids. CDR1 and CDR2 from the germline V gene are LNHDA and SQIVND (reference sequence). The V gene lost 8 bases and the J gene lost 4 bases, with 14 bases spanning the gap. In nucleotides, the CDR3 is TGTGCCAGTGGGCGCGCTAGGGGAGAGACCCAGTACTTC. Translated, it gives CASGRARGETQYF. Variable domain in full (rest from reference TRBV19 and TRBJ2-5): DGGITQSPKYLFRKEGQNVTLSCEQNLNHDAMYWYRQDPGQGLRLIYYSQIVNDFQKGDIAEGYSVSREKKESFPLTVTSAQKNPTAFYLCASGRARGETQYFGPGTRLLVL.

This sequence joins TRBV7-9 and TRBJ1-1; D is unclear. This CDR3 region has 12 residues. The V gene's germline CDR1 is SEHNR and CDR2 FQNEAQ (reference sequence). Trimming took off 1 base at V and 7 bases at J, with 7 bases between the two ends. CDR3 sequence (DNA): TGTGCCAGCAGCTTAGACTTTGGTGAAGCTTTCTTT. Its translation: CASSLDFGEAFF.

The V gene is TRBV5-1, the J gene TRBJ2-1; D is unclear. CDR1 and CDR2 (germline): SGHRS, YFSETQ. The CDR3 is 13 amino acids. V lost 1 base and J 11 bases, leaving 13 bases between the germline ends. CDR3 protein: CASSLSVSRKQFF. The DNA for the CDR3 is TGCGCCAGCAGCTTGTCTGTCTCTCGTAAGCAGTTCTTC.

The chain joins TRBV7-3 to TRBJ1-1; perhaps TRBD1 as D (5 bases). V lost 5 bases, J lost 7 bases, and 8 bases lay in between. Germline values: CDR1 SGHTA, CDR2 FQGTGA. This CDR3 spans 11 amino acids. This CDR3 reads CASSVTGEAFF. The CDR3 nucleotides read TGTGCCAGCAGCGTCACAGGTGAAGCTTTCTTT.

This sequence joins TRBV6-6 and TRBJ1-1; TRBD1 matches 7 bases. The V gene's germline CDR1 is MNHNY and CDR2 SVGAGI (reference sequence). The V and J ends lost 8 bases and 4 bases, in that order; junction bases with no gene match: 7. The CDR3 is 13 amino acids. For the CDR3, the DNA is TGTGCCAGCGCAAATCAGGGGGGCACTGAAGCTTTCTTT. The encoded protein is CASANQGGTEAFF.

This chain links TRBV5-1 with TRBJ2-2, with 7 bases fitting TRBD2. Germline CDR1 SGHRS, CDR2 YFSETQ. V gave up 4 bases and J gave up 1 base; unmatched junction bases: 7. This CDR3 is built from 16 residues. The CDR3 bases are TGCGCCAGCAGCCAGGAGACGGGAGGGAACACCGGGGAGCTGTTTTTT. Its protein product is CASSQETGGNTGELFF. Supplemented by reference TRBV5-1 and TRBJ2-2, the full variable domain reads KAGVTQTPRYLIKTRGQQVTLSCSPISGHRSVSWYQQTPGQGLQFLFEYFSETQRNKGNFPGRFSGRQFSNSRSEMNVSTLELGDSALYLCASSQETGGNTGELFFGEGSRLTVL.

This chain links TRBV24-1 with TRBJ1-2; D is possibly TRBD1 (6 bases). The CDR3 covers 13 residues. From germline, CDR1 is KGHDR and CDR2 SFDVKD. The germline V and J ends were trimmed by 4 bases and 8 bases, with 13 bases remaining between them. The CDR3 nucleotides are TGTGCCACCAGTGACACAGGGCTACGCGGCTACACCTTC. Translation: CATSDTGLRGYTF.

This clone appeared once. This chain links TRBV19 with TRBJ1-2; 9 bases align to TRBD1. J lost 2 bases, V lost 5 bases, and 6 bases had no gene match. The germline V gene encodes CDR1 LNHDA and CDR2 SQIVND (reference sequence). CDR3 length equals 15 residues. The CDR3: CASSHNRGPNYGYTF. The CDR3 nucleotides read TGTGCCAGTAGTCACAACAGGGGGCCGAACTATGGCTACACCTTC. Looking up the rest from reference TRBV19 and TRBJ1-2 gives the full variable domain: DGGITQSPKYLFRKEGQNVTLSCEQNLNHDAMYWYRQDPGQGLRLIYYSQIVNDFQKGDIAEGYSVSREKKESFPLTVTSAQKNPTAFYLCASSHNRGPNYGYTFGSGTRLTVV.

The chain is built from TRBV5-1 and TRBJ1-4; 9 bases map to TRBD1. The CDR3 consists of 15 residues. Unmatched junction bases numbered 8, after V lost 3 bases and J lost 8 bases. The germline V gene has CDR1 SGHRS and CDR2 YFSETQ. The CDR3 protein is CASSSWGQGEEKLFF. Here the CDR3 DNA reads TGCGCCAGCAGCTCCTGGGGACAGGGTGAGGAAAAACTGTTTTTT.

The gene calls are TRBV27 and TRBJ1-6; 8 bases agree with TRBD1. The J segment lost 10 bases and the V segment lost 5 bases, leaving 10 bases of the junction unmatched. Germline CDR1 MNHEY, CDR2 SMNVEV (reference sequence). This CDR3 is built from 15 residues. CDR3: CASSTTTGGNSPLHF. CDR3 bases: TGTGCCAGCAGTACCACTACAGGGGGGAACTCACCCCTCCACTTT.

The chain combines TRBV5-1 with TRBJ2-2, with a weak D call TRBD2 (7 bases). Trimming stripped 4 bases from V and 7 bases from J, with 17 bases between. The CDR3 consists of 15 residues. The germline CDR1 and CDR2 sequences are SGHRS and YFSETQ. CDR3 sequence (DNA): TGCGCCAGCAGCACATCTTCCGGGGGGCTCGGGGAGCTGTTTTTT. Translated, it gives CASSTSSGGLGELFF.

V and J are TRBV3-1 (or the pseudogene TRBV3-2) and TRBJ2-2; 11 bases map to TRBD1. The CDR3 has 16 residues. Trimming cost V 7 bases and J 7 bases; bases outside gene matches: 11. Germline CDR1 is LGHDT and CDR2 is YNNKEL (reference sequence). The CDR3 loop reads CASTGWGTGGVGELFF. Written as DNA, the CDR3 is TGTGCCAGCACCGGATGGGGGACAGGGGGTGTCGGGGAGCTGTTTTTT.

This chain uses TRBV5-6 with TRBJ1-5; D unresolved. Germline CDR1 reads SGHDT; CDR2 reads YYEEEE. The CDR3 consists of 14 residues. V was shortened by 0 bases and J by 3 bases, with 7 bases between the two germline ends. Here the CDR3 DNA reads TGTGCCAGCAGCTTGGGGAGGGACAATCAGCCCCAGCATTTT. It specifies CASSLGRDNQPQHF. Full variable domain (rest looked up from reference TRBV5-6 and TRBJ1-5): DAGVTQSPTHLIKTRGQQVTLRCSPKSGHDTVSWYQQALGQGPQFIFQYYEEEERQRGNFPDRFSGHQFPNYSSELNVNALLLGDSALYLCASSLGRDNQPQHFGDGTRLSIL.

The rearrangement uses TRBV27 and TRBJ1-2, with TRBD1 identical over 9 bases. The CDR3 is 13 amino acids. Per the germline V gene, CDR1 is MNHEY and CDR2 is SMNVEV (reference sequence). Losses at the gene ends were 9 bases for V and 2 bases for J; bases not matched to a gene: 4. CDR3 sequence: CARPGQGNYGYTF. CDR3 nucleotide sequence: TGTGCCAGACCGGGACAGGGCAACTATGGCTACACCTTC.